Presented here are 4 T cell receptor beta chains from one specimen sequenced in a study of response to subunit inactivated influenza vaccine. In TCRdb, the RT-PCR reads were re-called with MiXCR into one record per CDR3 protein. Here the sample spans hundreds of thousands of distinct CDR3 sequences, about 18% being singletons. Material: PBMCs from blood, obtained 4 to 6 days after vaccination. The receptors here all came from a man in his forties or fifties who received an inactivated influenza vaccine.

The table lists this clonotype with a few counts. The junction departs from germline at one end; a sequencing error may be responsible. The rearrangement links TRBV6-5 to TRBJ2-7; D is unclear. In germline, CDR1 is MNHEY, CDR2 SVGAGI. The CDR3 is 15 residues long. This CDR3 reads CASSHSSASSYEQYF. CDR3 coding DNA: TGTGCCAGCAGTCACTCATCTGCCAGCTCCTACGAGCAGTACTTC.

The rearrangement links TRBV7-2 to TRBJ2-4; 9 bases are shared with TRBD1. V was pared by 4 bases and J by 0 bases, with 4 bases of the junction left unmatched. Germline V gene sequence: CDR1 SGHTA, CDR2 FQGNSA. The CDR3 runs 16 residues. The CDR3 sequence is CASSYGTGLAKNIQYF. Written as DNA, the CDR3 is TGTGCCAGCAGCTACGGGACAGGGTTAGCCAAAAACATTCAGTACTTC.

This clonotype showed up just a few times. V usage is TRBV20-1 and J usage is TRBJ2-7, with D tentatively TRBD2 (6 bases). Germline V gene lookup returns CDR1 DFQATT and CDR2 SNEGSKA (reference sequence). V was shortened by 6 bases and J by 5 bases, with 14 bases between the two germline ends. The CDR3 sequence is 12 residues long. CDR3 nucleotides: TGCAGTGCGCGGGACGGAAAGGACGAGCAGTACTTC. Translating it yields CSARDGKDEQYF.

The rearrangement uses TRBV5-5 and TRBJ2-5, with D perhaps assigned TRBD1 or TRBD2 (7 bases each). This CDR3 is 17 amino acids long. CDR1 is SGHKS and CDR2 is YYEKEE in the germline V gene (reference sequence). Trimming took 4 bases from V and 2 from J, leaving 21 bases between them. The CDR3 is CASSIAPQGGGQETQYF. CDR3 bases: TGTGCCAGCAGCATAGCCCCTCAGGGGGGGGGACAAGAGACCCAGTACTTC.